The 9 T cell receptor beta chains reported below all come from one sample, sequenced in a study of human thymus T cells. Surgeons resected thymus tissue during corrective heart surgery. The table came from immunoSEQ multiplex PCR; TCRdb's copy has only in-frame clones and leaves some out. The data show tens of thousands of clones, with roughly 96% seen just once and around 0.034% held by the top ten. What was sequenced was thymus tissue. The receptors shown here come from a girl less than two years old with a congenital heart defect but otherwise immunologically healthy.

The gene calls are TRBV6-6 and TRBJ1-5, with D unresolved. CDR1 and CDR2 from the germline V gene are MNHNY and SVGAGI (reference sequence). This CDR3 has 16 residues. V was clipped by 1 base and J by 2 bases, with 12 bases between them. The CDR3 coding sequence is TGTGCCAGCAGTTACTTCCAGGTCCAGGGCAATCAGCCCCAGCATTTT. Translating gives CASSYFQVQGNQPQHF.

This clone came up once. CDR3 region: CASSPKTPSSQFYGYTF. CDR3 in DNA: TGTGCCAGCAGTCCAAAAACCCCATCTTCTCAATTCTATGGCTACACCTTC. The chain uses TRBV27 and TRBJ1-2; D is unclear. The V end lost 5 bases, the J end lost 4 bases, and 23 bases lay between the germline ends. Germline values: CDR1 MNHEY, CDR2 SMNVEV (reference sequence). This CDR3 has 17 amino acids.

The gene calls are TRBV7-2 and TRBJ2-7; D is uncertain. Deletions cut 5 bases from V and 4 bases from J, with 12 bases between. Germline-derived CDR1 and CDR2 are SGHTA and FQGNSA. CDR3 length: 13 residues. The CDR3 region has the DNA TGTGCCAGCAGCCCAAAGGACCGATACGAGCAGTACTTC. It is translated as CASSPKDRYEQYF.

This clone was observed a few times. The CDR3 region has the DNA TGTGCCAGCAGTTTGCGCCCCGCTAGGAGGAACACTGAAGCTTTCTTT. It codes for CASSLRPARRNTEAFF. This rearrangement joins TRBV27 to TRBJ1-1, with unresolved D. Germline V lookup: CDR1 MNHEY, CDR2 SMNVEV (reference sequence). This CDR3 spans 16 amino acids. The V gene lost 3 bases and the J gene lost 1 base, with 15 bases spanning the gap.

This sequence joins TRBV7-2 and TRBJ1-4, with 7 bases aligning to TRBD1. The length of the CDR3 is 18 residues. CDR1 and CDR2 (germline): SGHTA, FQGNSA. V was clipped by 0 bases and J by 5 bases; unmatched bases: 12. CDR3 sequence: CASSLATHSGTENEKLFF. CDR3 sequence (DNA): TGTGCCAGCAGCTTAGCGACTCATTCCGGGACAGAAAATGAAAAACTGTTTTTT.

The chain uses TRBV27 and TRBJ2-5, with 7 positions matching TRBD1. Germline V gene lookup returns CDR1 MNHEY and CDR2 SMNVEV (reference sequence). The V gene end was trimmed by 4 bases and the J gene end by 4 bases; junction bases not matched to a gene: 9. The CDR3 extends over 15 amino acids. The DNA for the CDR3 is TGTGCCAGCAGTTCGACAGGGTCCGCGGGAGAGACCCAGTACTTC. Encoded protein: CASSSTGSAGETQYF.

The chain uses TRBV7-2 and TRBJ2-1; no definite D call. Trimming removed 5 bases at V and 5 bases at J, with 13 bases between. The CDR3 runs to 14 residues. Germline assignment: CDR1 SGHTA and CDR2 FQGNSA. Here the CDR3 DNA reads TGTGCCAGCAGCCCATCGACGGCCCACAATGAGCAGTTCTTC. Translated, it gives CASSPSTAHNEQFF.

This chain joins TRBV5-1 and TRBJ1-2; 8 nucleotides match TRBD1. Germline V CDR1 and CDR2: SGHRS, YFSETQ. The CDR3 covers 19 residues. Trimming at V came to 0 bases and at J to 7 bases, leaving 20 bases not matched to a gene. CDR3 in amino acids: CASSLGSKFAGGVSFGYTF. CDR3 in DNA: TGCGCCAGCAGCTTGGGTAGCAAATTCGCAGGGGGCGTGAGCTTTGGCTACACCTTC.

This chain links TRBV11-2 with TRBJ2-2; no definite D call. Germline V CDR1 and CDR2: SGHAT, FQNNGV. With 7 bases removed from V and 7 bases from J, the gap between germline ends came to 13 bases. The CDR3 sequence is 13 residues long. The DNA of the CDR3 is TGTGCCAGCAAAAATCGTTGGTACGGGGAGCTGTTTTTT. Translating it yields CASKNRWYGELFF.